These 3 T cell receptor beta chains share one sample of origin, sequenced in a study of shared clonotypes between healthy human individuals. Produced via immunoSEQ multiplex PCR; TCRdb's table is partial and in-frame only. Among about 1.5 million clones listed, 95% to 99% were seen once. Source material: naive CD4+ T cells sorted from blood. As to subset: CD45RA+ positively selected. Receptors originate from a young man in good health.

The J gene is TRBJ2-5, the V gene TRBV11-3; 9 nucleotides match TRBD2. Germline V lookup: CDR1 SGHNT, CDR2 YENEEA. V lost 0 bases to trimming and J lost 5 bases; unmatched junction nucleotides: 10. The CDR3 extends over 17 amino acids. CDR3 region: CASSLESLAGVAETQYF. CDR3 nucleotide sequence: TGTGCCAGCAGCTTAGAGTCGTTAGCGGGAGTAGCGGAGACCCAGTACTTC.

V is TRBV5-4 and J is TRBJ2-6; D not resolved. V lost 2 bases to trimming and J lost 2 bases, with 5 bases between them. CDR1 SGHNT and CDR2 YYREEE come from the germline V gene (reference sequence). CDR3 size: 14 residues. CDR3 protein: CASSLPTGANVLTF. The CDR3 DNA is TGTGCCAGCAGCTTACCAACTGGGGCCAACGTCCTGACTTTC.

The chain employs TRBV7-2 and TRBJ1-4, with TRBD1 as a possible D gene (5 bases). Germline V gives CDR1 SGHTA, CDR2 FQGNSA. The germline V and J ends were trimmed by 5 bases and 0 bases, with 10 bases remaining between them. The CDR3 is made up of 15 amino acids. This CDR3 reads CASSNGTATNEKLFF. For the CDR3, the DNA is TGTGCCAGCAGCAACGGGACCGCAACTAATGAAAAACTGTTTTTT.